What follows describes a single T cell receptor (beta chain). The antigen remains unidentified. The record originates from a study of OX40 agonist ivuxolimab in advanced cancers. About the study: Dose-escalation patients suffered from hepatocellular carcinoma, melanoma, renal cell or head and neck cancer. Patients achieving partial responses numbered three: one hepatocellular carcinoma case and two cutaneous melanoma cases.

J was trimmed by 3 bases and V by 5 bases; bases with no gene match: 5. Germline V gene lookup returns CDR1 SGHTA and CDR2 FQGNSA. The CDR3 is made up of 15 amino acids. Researchers took blood at baseline, on cycle 4 day 1, and on cycle 7 day 1. Study results and caveats: Among expanded peripheral T cells, antigen specificity went undetermined.

Assay used: immunoSEQ multiplex PCR; TCRdb lists only in-frame clones, some missing. The table shows some 64,000 clones, with around 90% occurring only once. The source was CD4+ or CD8+ T cells sorted from blood, collected in a trial of the OX40 agonist ivuxolimab. This receptor was taken from an adult with an advanced solid tumor such as melanoma, head and neck, liver or kidney cancer. The chain joins TRBV7-2 to TRBJ2-1; 9 bases map to TRBD1. The CDR3 loop is CASSLTGQGYNEQFF. CDR3 coding DNA: TGTGCCAGCAGCCTAACGGGACAGGGCTACAATGAGCAGTTCTTC.